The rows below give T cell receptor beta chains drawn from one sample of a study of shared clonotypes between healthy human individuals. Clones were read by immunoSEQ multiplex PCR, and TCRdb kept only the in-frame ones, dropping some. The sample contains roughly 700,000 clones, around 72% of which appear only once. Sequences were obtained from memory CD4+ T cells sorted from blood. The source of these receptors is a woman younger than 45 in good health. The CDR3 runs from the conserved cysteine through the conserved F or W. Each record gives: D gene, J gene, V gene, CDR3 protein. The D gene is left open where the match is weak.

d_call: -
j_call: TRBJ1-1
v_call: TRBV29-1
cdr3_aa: CSVESSHHNSDQNTEAFF

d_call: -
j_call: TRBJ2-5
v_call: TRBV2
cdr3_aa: CASSRGRGKETQYF

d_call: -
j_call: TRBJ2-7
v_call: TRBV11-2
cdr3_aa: CASSLDLGAGTQYF

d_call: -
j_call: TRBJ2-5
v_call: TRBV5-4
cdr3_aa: CASSPKPWQLQETQYF

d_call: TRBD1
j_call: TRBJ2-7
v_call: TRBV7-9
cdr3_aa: CASSLGGTGPYEQYF

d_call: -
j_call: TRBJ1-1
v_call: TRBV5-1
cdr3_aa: CASSSGGALNTEAFF

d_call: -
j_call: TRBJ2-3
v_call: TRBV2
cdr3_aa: CAIRGAGDTQYF

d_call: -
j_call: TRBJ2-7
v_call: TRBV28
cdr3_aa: CASSPPDYSYEQYF

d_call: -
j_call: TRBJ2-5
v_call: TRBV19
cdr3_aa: CASSIRRELGETQYF

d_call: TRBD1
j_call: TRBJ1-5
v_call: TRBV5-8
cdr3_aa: CASSPGQGSQPQHF

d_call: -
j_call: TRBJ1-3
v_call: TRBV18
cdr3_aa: CASSPEDSDTGNTIYF

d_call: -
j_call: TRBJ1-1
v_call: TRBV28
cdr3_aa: CASSLWLVNTEAFF

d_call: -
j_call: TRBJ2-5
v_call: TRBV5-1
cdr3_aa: CASSLESRNWETQYF

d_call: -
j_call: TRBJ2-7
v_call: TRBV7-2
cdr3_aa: CASSSSAGGSSYEQYF

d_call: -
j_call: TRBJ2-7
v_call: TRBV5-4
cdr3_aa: CASSLRGPYEQYF

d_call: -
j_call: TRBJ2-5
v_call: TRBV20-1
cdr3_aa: CSAIWETQYF

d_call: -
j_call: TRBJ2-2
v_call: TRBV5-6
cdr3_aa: CASSTIQGTWTGELFF

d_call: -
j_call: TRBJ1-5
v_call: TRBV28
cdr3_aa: CASRGSSNQPQHF

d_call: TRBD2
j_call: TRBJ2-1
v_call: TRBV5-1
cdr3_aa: CASSLAIRLAGNNEQFF

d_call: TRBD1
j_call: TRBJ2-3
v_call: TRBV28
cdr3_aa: CASSDRQGPDTDTQYF

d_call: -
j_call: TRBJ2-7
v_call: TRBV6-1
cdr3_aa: CASSDRIPAYEQYF

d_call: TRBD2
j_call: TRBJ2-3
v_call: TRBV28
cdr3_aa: CTTKLAAFSTDTQYF

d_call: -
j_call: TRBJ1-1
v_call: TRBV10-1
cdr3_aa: CASTPDSYTEAFF

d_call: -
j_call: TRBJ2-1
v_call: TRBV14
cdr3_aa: CASSPWGGSEQFF

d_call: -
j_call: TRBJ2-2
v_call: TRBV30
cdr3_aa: CAWSVRGGIRGTGELFF

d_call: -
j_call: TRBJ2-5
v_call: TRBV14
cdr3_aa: CASSQDRTATATQYF

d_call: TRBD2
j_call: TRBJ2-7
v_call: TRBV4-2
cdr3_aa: CASSFLAAPYEQYF

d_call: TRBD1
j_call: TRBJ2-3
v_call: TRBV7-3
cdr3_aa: CASSVAGQGSDTQYF

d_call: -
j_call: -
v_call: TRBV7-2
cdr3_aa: CASSLAFGSNTYEQYF

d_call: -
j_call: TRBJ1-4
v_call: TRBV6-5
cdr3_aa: CASSYRTGLNEKLFF